This T cell receptor beta chain was recorded in a study of CD8+ T cells in alopecia areata. Study overall: A 6-month period off drug followed tofacitinib, which lasted 6 to 18 months.

The CDR3 has 14 amino acids. V lost 6 bases, J lost 2 bases, and 6 bases stayed unmatched. Per the germline V gene, CDR1 is SQVTM and CDR2 is ANQGSEA. Sequencing templates came from extracted RNA that was reverse transcribed into cDNA. TCRdb keeps only in-frame clones here, not all; method: immunoSEQ multiplex PCR. The profile shows 170,000 or so clones, 53% of them singletons. Treatment meaning: oral pan-JAK inhibitor, 5-10 mg twice daily. V and J are TRBV29-1 and TRBJ1-5; 8 positions agree with TRBD1. The specimen was CD8+ T cells sorted from blood, collected at week 24, from a patient treated with tofacitinib. The receptor was derived from a human donor with alopecia areata. DNA of the CDR3: TGCAGCGTCCCCGCGGGACAGGGCAATCAGCCCCAGCATTTT. This translates into CSVPAGQGNQPQHF.